Shown below are 18 T cell receptor beta chains from a single sample sequenced in a study of blood T cell repertoires in COVID-19. Using immunoSEQ multiplex PCR, the repertoire was profiled, and TCRdb retains in-frame clones only, with some absent. The sample shows about 78,000 clones, 75% to 95% of them seen only once. Sequenced input: peripheral blood. The receptor source for this set is an elderly woman with acute or convalescent COVID-19.

V gene TRBV11-3 combines with J gene TRBJ2-2; no reliable D call. From germline, CDR1 is SGHNT and CDR2 YENEEA. V lost 2 bases to trimming and J lost 2 bases, with 9 bases between them. The CDR3 sequence is 15 residues long. The CDR3 protein is CASSLSHSNTGELFF. CDR3 nucleotides: TGTGCCAGCAGCTTATCACACAGTAACACCGGGGAGCTGTTTTTT.

This chain links TRBV19 with TRBJ1-5; D gene unclear. The CDR3 is 12 residues long. Germline V gene sequence: CDR1 LNHDA, CDR2 SQIVND (reference sequence). The V gene lost 2 bases and the J gene lost 7 bases, with 6 bases spanning the gap. CDR3 sequence: CASSITRQPQHF. In DNA form, the CDR3 reads TGTGCCAGTAGTATAACCAGACAGCCCCAGCATTTT.

This clone showed up just once. The CDR3 protein is CASSPGLAGGPDTQYF. The CDR3 DNA follows: TGTGCCAGCAGCCCCGGACTAGCGGGAGGGCCAGATACGCAGTATTTT. The J gene is TRBJ2-3, the V gene TRBV7-8; 15 positions agree with TRBD2. Trimming cost V 5 bases and J 4 bases; bases outside gene matches: 4. The CDR3 length is 16 residues. The germline gives CDR1 SGHVS, CDR2 FQNEAQ.

The chain combines TRBV20-1 with TRBJ2-7; 9 bases match TRBD2. After removal of 3 bases from V and 1 base from J, the junction contained 4 bases not matched to a gene. The CDR3 runs to 14 residues. Germline assignment: CDR1 DFQATT and CDR2 SNEGSKA (reference sequence). The CDR3 region is CSASGLAGSYEQYF. CDR3 sequence (DNA): TGCAGTGCTAGTGGCCTAGCGGGGTCCTACGAGCAGTACTTC.

The genes are TRBV7-8 and TRBJ2-3; no reliable D call. Germline V CDR1 and CDR2: SGHVS, FQNEAQ. V was pared by 3 bases and J by 2 bases, with 9 bases between. The CDR3 runs to 14 residues. The CDR3 here is CASSFSTITDTQYF. CDR3 DNA sequence: TGTGCCAGCAGCTTCTCCACTATCACAGATACGCAGTATTTT.

This clone was picked up one time. The chain has TRBV5-3 and TRBJ1-1; unclear D gene. TRBV5-3 counts as an open reading frame of uncertain function. The CDR3 is 16 amino acids. The V end lost 0 bases, the J end lost 1 base, and 13 bases lay between the germline ends. This chain's CDR3 is CARSLAHRTTNTEAFF. CDR3 DNA sequence: TGTGCCAGAAGCTTGGCTCACAGAACAACGAACACTGAAGCTTTCTTT.

The CDR3 DNA follows: TGTGCCAGCAGTACTCCGTCAGCGGGAGGGCCGAATACGCAGTATTTT. Amino acid sequence: CASSTPSAGGPNTQYF. This rearrangement joins TRBV28 to TRBJ2-3, with 10 bases matching TRBD2. V lost 5 bases, J lost 7 bases, and 12 bases stayed unmatched. The length of the CDR3 is 16 residues. Germline CDR1 MDHEN, CDR2 SYDVKM.

V gene TRBV27 combines with J gene TRBJ2-1; no firm D call. This CDR3 has 14 residues. Per germline, CDR1 MNHEY and CDR2 SMNVEV (reference sequence). Trimming took off 2 bases at V and 7 bases at J, with 12 bases between the two ends. CDR3 DNA sequence: TGTGCCAGCAGTTTAGGGCAGTTTTTGAATGAGCAGTTCTTC. It yields the protein CASSLGQFLNEQFF.

The CDR3 region has the DNA TGCGCCAGCAGCCAGGTAGTTCCAGATACGCAGTATTTT. This sequence encodes CASSQVVPDTQYF. The chain carries TRBV4-3 and TRBJ2-3; D is unclear. Trimming shortened V by 3 bases and J by 4 bases, and 8 bases separated the two germline ends. The germline CDR1 and CDR2 sequences are LGHNA and YSLEER. The length of the CDR3 is 13 residues.

The CDR3 loop is CASSYGRGQVNTGELFF. CDR3 nucleotide sequence: TGTGCCAGCAGTTACGGCAGGGGGCAGGTGAACACCGGGGAGCTGTTTTTT. V gene TRBV6-2 or TRBV6-3 combines with J gene TRBJ2-2; TRBD1 aligns across 8 bases. The CDR3 is 17 amino acids. V lost 2 bases, J lost 1 base, and 6 bases stayed unmatched. CDR1 is MNHEY, CDR2 SVGEGT, per germline.

This chain connects TRBV5-1 to TRBJ1-2, with TRBD1 identical over 9 bases. Germline CDR1 and CDR2: SGHRS and YFSETQ. With 0 bases clipped from V and 8 bases from J, the junction kept 17 bases outside the gene matches. The CDR3 spans 18 residues. The CDR3 bases are TGCGCCAGCAGCTTGGGTTATTCACCGGGACAGGGAAAGGGAGGCTACACCTTC. It specifies CASSLGYSPGQGKGGYTF.

This clone was seen once. V and J are TRBV19 and TRBJ2-7; 7 bases are shared with TRBD1. The CDR3 length is 16 residues. The V segment lost 3 bases and the J segment 3 bases; nucleotides outside the gene matches: 11. Germline V CDR1 and CDR2: LNHDA, SQIVND (reference sequence). The CDR3 protein is CASSIGVTGPNYEQYF. The CDR3 nucleotides read TGTGCCAGTAGTATTGGGGTGACAGGGCCCAACTACGAGCAGTACTTC.

The chain links TRBV7-6 to TRBJ1-3, with D maybe TRBD1 (6 bases). Germline-derived CDR1 and CDR2 are SGHVS and FNYEAQ. V shed 2 bases and J shed 6 bases, with 14 bases lying between them. The CDR3 length is 15 residues. CDR3 sequence reads: CASSLTGIGANTIYF. The DNA of the CDR3 is TGTGCCAGCAGCTTAACAGGGATCGGGGCAAACACCATATATTTT.

The chain employs TRBV6-8 and TRBJ1-5; the D gene is possibly TRBD1 (5 bases). V was shortened by 11 bases and J by 6 bases, with 23 bases between the two germline ends. This CDR3 contains 15 residues. Germline values: CDR1 MNHGY, CDR2 SAAAGT. The DNA for the CDR3 is TGTGCCTGTCTGACGGCAGGGTGTGATGGTCAGCCCCAGCATTTT. It specifies CACLTAGCDGQPQHF.

This rearrangement joins TRBV12-2 to TRBJ2-2; the table names TRBD1, a call not compared with the DNA. TRBV12-2 is a pseudogene. The CDR3 spans 16 residues. As DNA, the CDR3 is TGTGCAAGTCGCTCCCGTGGGGACAGGGCGACCGGGGAGCTGTTTTTT. This sequence encodes CASRSRGDRATGELFF.

The chain joins TRBV15 to TRBJ2-3; 11 positions agree with TRBD2. Germline values: CDR1 LNHNV, CDR2 YYDKDF (reference sequence). Germline trimming cut 0 bases from V and 4 bases from J; bases unmatched to any gene: 12. There are 19 residues in the CDR3. Here the CDR3 DNA reads TGTGCCACCAGCAGAGATCCCCTTCAGACTAGCGGGACTCCAGATACGCAGTATTTT. Its protein product is CATSRDPLQTSGTPDTQYF.

This rearrangement joins TRBV19 to TRBJ2-7; possible D gene TRBD2, 7 bases. V was trimmed by 5 bases and J by 2 bases, leaving 16 bases between them. This CDR3 has 15 amino acids. The germline CDR1 and CDR2 sequences are LNHDA and SQIVND (reference sequence). In nucleotides, the CDR3 is TGTGCCAGTAGTTATGGGGGGGCAAGAACCTACGAGCAGTACTTC. Its protein product is CASSYGGARTYEQYF.

The chain recombines TRBV4-3 with TRBJ1-2, with TRBD1 as a possible D gene (6 bases). V was clipped by 0 bases and J by 4 bases, with 12 bases between them. The CDR3 is made up of 15 amino acids. CDR1 is LGHNA and CDR2 is YSLEER in the germline V gene. CDR3: CASSQDRGPSYGYTF. In DNA form, the CDR3 reads TGCGCCAGCAGCCAAGACAGGGGACCCTCCTATGGCTACACCTTC.